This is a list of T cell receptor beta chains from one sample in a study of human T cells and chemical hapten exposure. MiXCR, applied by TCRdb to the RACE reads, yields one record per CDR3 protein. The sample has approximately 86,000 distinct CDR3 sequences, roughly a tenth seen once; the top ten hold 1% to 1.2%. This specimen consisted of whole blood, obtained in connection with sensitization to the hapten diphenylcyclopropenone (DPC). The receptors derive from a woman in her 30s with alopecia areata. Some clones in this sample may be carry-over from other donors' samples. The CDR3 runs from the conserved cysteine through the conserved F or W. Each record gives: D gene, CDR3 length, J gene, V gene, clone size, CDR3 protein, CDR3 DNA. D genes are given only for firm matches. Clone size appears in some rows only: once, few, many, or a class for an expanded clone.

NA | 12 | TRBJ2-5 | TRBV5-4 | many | CASSFRDETQYF | TGTGCCAGCAGCTTTAGGGACGAGACCCAGTACTTC
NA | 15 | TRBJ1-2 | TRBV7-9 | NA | CASSHDVILGYGYTF | TGTGCCAGCAGCCATGACGTAATCTTAGGATATGGCTACACCTTC
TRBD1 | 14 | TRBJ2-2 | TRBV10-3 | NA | CATLTGMNTGELFF | TGTGCCACCCTGACAGGGATGAACACCGGGGAGCTGTTTTTT
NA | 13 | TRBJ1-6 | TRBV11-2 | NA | CASSLDLAGPLHF | TGTGCCAGCAGCTTAGATCTGGCGGGACCCCTCCACTTT
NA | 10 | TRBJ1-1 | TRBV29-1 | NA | CSVGQPEAFF | TGCAGCGTCGGACAGCCTGAAGCTTTCTTT
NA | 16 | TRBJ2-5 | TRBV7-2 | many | CASSFRGTSGKETQYF | TGTGCCAGCAGCTTCAGGGGGACTAGTGGTAAAGAGACCCAGTACTTC
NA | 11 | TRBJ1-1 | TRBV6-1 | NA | CASEGNTEAFF | TGTGCCAGCGAGGGGAACACTGAAGCTTTCTTT
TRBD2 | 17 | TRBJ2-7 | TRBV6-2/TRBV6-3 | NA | CASTRPPGTSGSYEQYF | TGTGCCAGCACCCGCCCCCCCGGGACTAGCGGTTCCTACGAGCAGTACTTC
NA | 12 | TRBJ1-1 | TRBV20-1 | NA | CSARIRYTEAFF | TGCAGTGCTAGAATCAGGTACACTGAAGCTTTCTTT
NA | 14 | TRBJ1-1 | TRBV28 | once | CASRQRQAMSEAFF | TGTGCCAGCAGGCAGAGGCAGGCGATGTCTGAAGCTTTCTTT
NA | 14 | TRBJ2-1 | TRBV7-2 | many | CASSFQQGYDEQFF | TGTGCCAGCAGCTTTCAACAGGGTTACGATGAGCAGTTCTTC